Shown below are 6 T cell receptor beta chains from a single sample sequenced in a study of CD8 T cells in Susac syndrome (dated by TCRdb to between 2018 and 2021). Receptors were amplified or captured by the immunoSEQ multiplex PCR assay. RNA was extracted using the RNeasy kit, and roughly 0.45 to 1 microgram was reverse transcribed with random hexamers. Using fastp trimming at Q25 and MiXCR clonotype assembly, TCRdb reanalyzed the public sequencing data and kept in-frame beta chains. All rows with the same CDR3 protein become a single entry with the most common DNA and genes. The sample includes about 240,000 distinct CDR3 sequences, with 90% to 96% observed a single time. 0.08% to 0.11% of the sample rests with the top ten. Sequenced material: CD4+ T cells from PBMCs. These receptors were taken from a human donor with Susac syndrome.

The chain recombines TRBV5-1 with TRBJ2-7; 14 nucleotides line up with TRBD2. V trimming: 0 bases; J trimming: 7 bases; junction bases outside the gene matches: 9. This CDR3 region has 17 residues. Germline V CDR1 and CDR2: SGHRS, YFSETQ. CDR3 sequence reads: CASSLGGLAGGTGEQYF. In nucleotides, the CDR3 is TGCGCCAGCAGCTTGGGAGGACTAGCGGGAGGAACGGGGGAGCAGTACTTC. The complete variable domain, with remaining parts taken from reference TRBV5-1 and TRBJ2-7, reads KAGVTQTPRYLIKTRGQQVTLSCSPISGHRSVSWYQQTPGQGLQFLFEYFSETQRNKGNFPGRFSGRQFSNSRSEMNVSTLELGDSALYLCASSLGGLAGGTGEQYFGPGTRLTVT.

The CDR3 DNA sequence: TGTGCCAGCAGCCCTTGGGACAGTATATACGAGCAGTACTTC. Its protein product is CASSPWDSIYEQYF. The chain combines TRBV14 with TRBJ2-7; 7 bases map to TRBD1. J was trimmed by 4 bases and V by 4 bases; bases with no gene match: 7. CDR1 is SGHDN, CDR2 FVKESK, per germline. The CDR3 is made up of 14 amino acids.

This clonotype was found a few times. The chain carries TRBV11-2 and TRBJ1-5; D possibly corresponds to TRBD1 (5 bases). Per the germline V gene, CDR1 is SGHAT and CDR2 is FQNNGV. The CDR3 contains 18 residues. Deletions cut 3 bases from V and 0 bases from J, with 18 bases between. The CDR3 here is CASSFSGHARYSNQPQHF. CDR3 nucleotide sequence: TGTGCCAGCAGCTTTTCCGGACACGCGAGGTATAGCAATCAGCCCCAGCATTTT.

This clonotype appeared a few times. The chain combines TRBV9 with TRBJ2-3; D possibly matches TRBD1 or TRBD2 (5 bases each). Trimming took off 3 bases at V and 4 bases at J, with 12 bases between the two ends. Germline CDR1 SGDLS, CDR2 YYNGEE. The CDR3 spans 14 residues. CDR3 bases: TGTGCCAGCAGCGCTACGGGACGGTCAGATACGCAGTATTTT. Translation: CASSATGRSDTQYF.

This clonotype was seen once. The chain recombines TRBV14 with TRBJ1-2; possible D gene TRBD1, 5 bases. Trimming took 2 bases from V and 2 from J, leaving 9 bases between them. The CDR3 length is 14 residues. Per germline, CDR1 SGHDN and CDR2 FVKESK. DNA for the CDR3: TGTGCCAGCAGCCAACAGACAGCAAACTATGGCTACACCTTC. Protein product: CASSQQTANYGYTF.

The chain carries TRBV6-1 and TRBJ1-1; TRBD1 is a possible D gene (6 bases). This CDR3 comprises 15 residues. Trimming took off 7 bases at V and 1 base at J, with 16 bases between the two ends. The germline V gene encodes CDR1 MNHNS and CDR2 SASEGT. CDR3 sequence reads: CASTISGTQNTEAFF. The CDR3 coding sequence is TGTGCCAGCACTATCTCCGGGACACAGAACACTGAAGCTTTCTTT.